This T cell receptor beta chain was sequenced for a study of blood T cell repertoires in COVID-19. Original processing notes: Counts of nucleated cells, estimated from reference gene primer amplification, were obtained. Produced via immunoSEQ multiplex PCR; TCRdb's table is partial and in-frame only. That table furnishes V, J and clone size, whereas the DNA furnished D and trimming. The sample contains some 37,000 clones, 81% of which appear only once. V gave up 2 bases and J gave up 4 bases, with 11 bases separating them. This CDR3 spans 14 amino acids. Per germline, CDR1 SEHNR and CDR2 FQNEAQ (reference sequence).

This TCR was recovered from a man older than 75 with active or convalescent COVID-19. The rearrangement joins TRBV7-9 to TRBJ1-2; no clear D. The specimen was peripheral blood. CDR3 sequence reads: CASSLMAAVYGYTF. The CDR3 bases are TGTGCCAGCAGCTTAATGGCGGCAGTCTATGGCTACACCTTC. The full variable domain, completed using reference TRBV7-9 and TRBJ1-2, is DTGVSQNPRHKITKRGQNVTFRCDPISEHNRLYWYRQTLGQGPEFLTYFQNEAQLEKSRLLSDRFSAERPKGSFSTLEIQRTEQGDSAMYLCASSLMAAVYGYTFGSGTRLTVV.